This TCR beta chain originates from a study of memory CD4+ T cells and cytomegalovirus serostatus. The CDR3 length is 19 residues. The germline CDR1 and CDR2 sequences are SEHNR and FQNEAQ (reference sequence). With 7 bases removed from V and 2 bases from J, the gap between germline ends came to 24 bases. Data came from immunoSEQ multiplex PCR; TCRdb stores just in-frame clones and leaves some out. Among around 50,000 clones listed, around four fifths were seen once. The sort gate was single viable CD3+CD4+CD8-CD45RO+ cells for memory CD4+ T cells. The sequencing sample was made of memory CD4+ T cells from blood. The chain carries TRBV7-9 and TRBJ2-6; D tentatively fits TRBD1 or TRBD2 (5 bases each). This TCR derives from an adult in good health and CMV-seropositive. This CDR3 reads CASTGTTDIQGAGANVLTF. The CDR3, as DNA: TGTGCCAGCACTGGCACCACTGACATCCAGGGAGCTGGGGCCAACGTCCTGACTTTC.